These 2 T cell receptor beta chains share one sample of origin, sequenced in a study of T cells after yellow fever vaccination (dated by TCRdb to about 2019). The library was prepared using 5' RACE. The instrument was an Illumina NovaSeq 6000. TCRdb reprocessing: public reads trimmed at Q25 with fastp, clones called with MiXCR, in-frame beta chains kept. All rows with the same CDR3 protein become a single entry with the most common DNA and genes. This sample has about 99,000 distinct CDR3 sequences in its table, and less than 6% of those were observed once. The top ten hold 35% to 50% of the sample. The sample's treatment or condition, from its label and the paper: live attenuated yellow fever vaccine strain. Specimen: CD8+ T cells sorted from PBMCs, collected 10 days after the yellow fever booster vaccination. These receptors all come from a man younger than 35 who received the YFV17D yellow fever vaccine.

This clonotype was detected only a few times. The gene calls are TRBV5-6 and TRBJ2-1, with D unresolved. V was shortened by 1 base and J by 8 bases, with 4 bases between the two germline ends. The germline CDR1 and CDR2 sequences are SGHDT and YYEEEE. This CDR3 is built from 11 residues. The CDR3 coding sequence is TGTGCCAGCAGCTTGAAAGATGAGCAGTTCTTC. This encodes CASSLKDEQFF. The complete variable domain, with remaining parts taken from reference TRBV5-6 and TRBJ2-1, reads DAGVTQSPTHLIKTRGQQVTLRCSPKSGHDTVSWYQQALGQGPQFIFQYYEEEERQRGNFPDRFSGHQFPNYSSELNVNALLLGDSALYLCASSLKDEQFFGPGTRLTVL.

This clonotype has just a few counts. The J gene is TRBJ2-5, the V gene TRBV7-9, with a tentative D call TRBD1 (6 bases). The CDR3 sequence is 18 residues long. Germline CDR1 and CDR2: SEHNR and FQNEAQ (reference sequence). Trimming took 6 bases from V and 1 from J, leaving 24 bases between them. CDR3 bases: TGTGCCAGCAGGCCGCGGACGCCATACAGACAGGTCCAAGAGACCCAGTACTTC. This sequence encodes CASRPRTPYRQVQETQYF.